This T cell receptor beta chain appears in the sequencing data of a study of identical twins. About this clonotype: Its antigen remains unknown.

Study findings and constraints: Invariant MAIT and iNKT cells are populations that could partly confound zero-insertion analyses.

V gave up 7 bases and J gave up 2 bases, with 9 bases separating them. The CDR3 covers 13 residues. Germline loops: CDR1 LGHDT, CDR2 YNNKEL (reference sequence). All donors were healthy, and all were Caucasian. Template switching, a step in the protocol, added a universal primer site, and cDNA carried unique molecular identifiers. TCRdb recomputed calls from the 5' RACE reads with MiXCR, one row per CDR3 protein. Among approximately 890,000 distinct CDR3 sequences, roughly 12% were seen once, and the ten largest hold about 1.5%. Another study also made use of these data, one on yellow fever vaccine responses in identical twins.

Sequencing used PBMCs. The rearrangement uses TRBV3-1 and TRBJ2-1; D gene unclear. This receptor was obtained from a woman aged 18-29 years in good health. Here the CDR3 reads CASKETAYNEQFF. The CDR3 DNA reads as TGTGCCAGCAAGGAAACAGCCTACAATGAGCAGTTCTTC.